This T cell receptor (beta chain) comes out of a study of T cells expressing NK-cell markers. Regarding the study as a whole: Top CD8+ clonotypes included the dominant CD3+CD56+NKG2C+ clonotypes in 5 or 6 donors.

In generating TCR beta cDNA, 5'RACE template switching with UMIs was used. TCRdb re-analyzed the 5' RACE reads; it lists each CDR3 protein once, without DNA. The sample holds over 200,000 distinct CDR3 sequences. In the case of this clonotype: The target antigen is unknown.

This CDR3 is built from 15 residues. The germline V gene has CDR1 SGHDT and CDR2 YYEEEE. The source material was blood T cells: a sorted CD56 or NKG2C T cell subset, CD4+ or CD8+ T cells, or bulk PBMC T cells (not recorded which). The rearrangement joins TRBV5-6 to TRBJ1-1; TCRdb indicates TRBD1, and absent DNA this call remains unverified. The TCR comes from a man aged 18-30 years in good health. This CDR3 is CASSSRQALNTEAFF.